The 26 T cell receptor beta chains below were found in one sample sequenced in a study of early T cells in non-severe SARS-CoV-2 infection. TCRdb ran MiXCR on the 5' RACE reads and lists one entry per CDR3 protein. The sample includes roughly 90,000 distinct CDR3 sequences, roughly 15% seen only once; the top ten take roughly 6.5%. Sequencing was carried out using whole blood. The receptors originated from an adult who was a healthcare worker with PCR-confirmed SARS-CoV-2 infection or an uninfected control (not recorded which).

The genes are TRBV7-8 and TRBJ2-3; TRBD1 aligns across 10 bases. CDR3 length equals 15 residues. Trimming cost V 10 bases and J 7 bases; bases outside gene matches: 14. CDR1 SGHVS and CDR2 FQNEAQ come from the germline V gene. CDR3 loop: CAILDPGTGDYTQYF. The CDR3 nucleotides read TGTGCCATTTTGGATCCCGGGACAGGGGATTATACGCAGTATTTT.

This clonotype came up a few times. The chain is built from TRBV27 and TRBJ1-1; D is ambiguous. Trimming pared 4 bases from V and 2 bases from J, leaving 11 bases between. The CDR3 covers 14 residues. Germline assignment: CDR1 MNHEY and CDR2 SMNVEV (reference sequence). The CDR3 region has the DNA TGTGCCAGCAGTTCAGGACCGGTAAACACTGAAGCTTTCTTT. This sequence encodes CASSSGPVNTEAFF.

This clonotype was picked up a small number of times. The chain links TRBV2 to TRBJ2-3; D may be TRBD2 (6 bases). The CDR3 runs 14 residues. V lost 7 bases and J lost 6, with 17 bases in between. The germline CDR1 and CDR2 sequences are SNHLY and FYNNEI. This CDR3 is CASILGGPPDTQYF. DNA of the CDR3: TGTGCCAGCATCCTGGGGGGACCTCCCGATACGCAGTATTTT.

There are a few counts of this clonotype. This chain connects TRBV14 to TRBJ2-5; 9 nucleotides align to TRBD1. Per germline, CDR1 SGHDN and CDR2 FVKESK. The CDR3 has 16 amino acids. The trim removed 3 bases at V and 6 bases at J, leaving 11 bases unmatched. The CDR3: CASSHLTGGSTKTQYF. In DNA form, the CDR3 reads TGTGCCAGCAGCCATCTGACAGGGGGAAGTACAAAGACCCAGTACTTC.

This clonotype showed up just once. The chain has TRBV29-1 and TRBJ1-1; TRBD1 is a possible D gene (5 bases). The CDR3 is made up of 9 amino acids. V lost 3 bases, J lost 11 bases, and 7 bases lay in between. Germline CDR1 and CDR2: SQVTM and ANQGSEA. CDR3 in amino acids: CSVDRDAFF. DNA for the CDR3: TGCAGCGTTGACAGGGACGCTTTCTTT. The full variable domain, its missing parts supplied by reference TRBV29-1 and TRBJ1-1, is SAVISQKPSRDICQRGTSLTIQCQVDSQVTMMFWYRQQPGQSLTLIATANQGSEATYESGFVIDKFPISRPNLTFSTLTVSNMSPEDSSIYLCSVDRDAFFGQGTRLTVV.

This clonotype was seen only a few times. It is unclear where the CDR3 begins or ends on the DNA, so no DNA is shown, and the CDR3 is as TCRdb lists it. The chain couples TRBV21-1 to TRBJ1-1; the table's D call, TRBD1, has no DNA check behind it. TRBV21-1 is reported as a pseudogene. Termini included, the CDR3 measures 24 amino acids. The chain's CDR3 is CVPSTVFLCQLLTARGRALSEAFF.

V and J are TRBV6-1 and TRBJ2-6; weak D call: TRBD1 (6 bases). This CDR3 region has 15 residues. With 6 bases removed from V and 0 bases from J, the gap between germline ends came to 9 bases. Germline CDR1 MNHNS, CDR2 SASEGT. The CDR3 DNA is TGTGCCAGCAGCTGGACAGTCTCTGGGGCCAACGTCCTGACTTTC. Translated: CASSWTVSGANVLTF.

The chain links TRBV7-9 to TRBJ1-1, with 8 nucleotides matching TRBD1. After removal of 10 bases from V and 5 bases from J, the junction contained 18 bases not matched to a gene. Germline V gene sequence: CDR1 SEHNR, CDR2 FQNEAQ (reference sequence). The CDR3 has 16 residues. As DNA, the CDR3 is TGTGCCATCCCTATATGGCCAGACAGGGGAGGTACTGAAGCTTTCTTT. This codes for CAIPIWPDRGGTEAFF.

In its sample, this clonotype was seen many times. The chain combines TRBV20-1 with TRBJ1-2; 9 nucleotides align to TRBD1. The germline gives CDR1 DFQATT, CDR2 SNEGSKA (reference sequence). V shed 6 bases and J 7 bases; nucleotides not matched to a gene: 9. The CDR3 extends over 13 amino acids. This chain's CDR3 is CSAAGGQGFGYTF. The CDR3 DNA reads as TGCAGTGCCGCTGGGGGACAGGGTTTTGGCTACACCTTC.

This clonotype was counted many times. This chain joins TRBV11-2 and TRBJ2-1; 8 bases map to TRBD2. The CDR3 sequence is 16 residues long. Per germline, CDR1 SGHAT and CDR2 FQNNGV. V dropped 5 bases and J dropped 9; count of bases not matched to a gene: 15. CDR3 DNA: TGTGCCAGCAGCCAAGGGGCTTCGGGGGGGAAGGGTGAGCAGTTCTTC. Its protein is CASSQGASGGKGEQFF. The variable domain in full, completed from reference TRBV11-2 and TRBJ2-1, reads EAGVAQSPRYKIIEKRQSVAFWCNPISGHATLYWYQQILGQGPKLLIQFQNNGVVDDSQLPKDRFSAERLKGVDSTLKIQPAKLEDSAVYLCASSQGASGGKGEQFFGPGTRLTVL.

This clonotype occurred many times. This chain links TRBV9 with TRBJ2-3; D may be TRBD1 (6 bases). V was trimmed by 3 bases and J by 3 bases, leaving 17 bases between them. Germline CDR1 and CDR2: SGDLS and YYNGEE. CDR3 length: 16 amino acids. The CDR3 loop is CASSAYRVEPTDTQYF. The CDR3, as DNA: TGTGCCAGCAGCGCTTACAGGGTGGAACCTACAGATACGCAGTATTTT.

The rearrangement links TRBV20-1 to TRBJ2-7; 14 positions match TRBD2. Trimming cost V 6 bases and J 1 base; bases outside gene matches: 14. The germline V gene encodes CDR1 DFQATT and CDR2 SNEGSKA (reference sequence). This CDR3 is 18 amino acids long. Here the CDR3 DNA reads TGCAGTGCAACTGGACTAGCGGGGGGCCCCACAAAATCCTACGAGCAGTACTTC. As protein: CSATGLAGGPTKSYEQYF.

The chain is built from TRBV10-3 and TRBJ2-1; 7 positions agree with TRBD2. Trimming at V came to 6 bases and at J to 1 base, leaving 3 bases not matched to a gene. Germline V gene lookup returns CDR1 ENHRY and CDR2 SYGVKD. The CDR3 runs 14 residues. This chain's CDR3 is CAISRGVSYNEQFF. The CDR3 DNA sequence: TGTGCCATCAGCCGGGGGGTATCCTACAATGAGCAGTTCTTC.

The chain joins TRBV12-3 or TRBV12-4 to TRBJ2-6; D may correspond to TRBD1 or TRBD2 (7 bases each). With 6 bases removed from V and 2 bases from J, the gap between germline ends came to 17 bases. CDR3 size: 17 residues. The CDR3 bases are TGTGCCAGCAGCTCCAGGGGGGGGCCACCTGGGGCCAACGTCCTGACTTTC. Its protein is CASSSRGGPPGANVLTF.

The V gene is TRBV6-6, the J gene TRBJ1-5, with a weak D call TRBD1 (5 bases). CDR1 is MNHNY, CDR2 SVGAGI, per germline (reference sequence). V was trimmed by 4 bases and J by 1 base, leaving 14 bases between them. This CDR3 has 16 amino acids. CDR3 region: CASSSRGGRSNQPQHF. The DNA of the CDR3 is TGTGCCAGCAGTTCCCGGGGGGGAAGAAGCAATCAGCCCCAGCATTTT.

The rearrangement links TRBV5-6 to TRBJ2-3; weak D call: TRBD1 (6 bases). The V gene's germline CDR1 is SGHDT and CDR2 YYEEEE. This CDR3 is 11 amino acids long. Trimming shortened V by 3 bases and J by 10 bases, and 9 bases separated the two germline ends. As DNA, the CDR3 is TGTGCCAGCAGCTCCGGGACACCGCAGTATTTT. Translated, it gives CASSSGTPQYF.

This clonotype occurred once. The chain employs TRBV5-1 and TRBJ2-2, with unresolved D. The germline CDR1 and CDR2 sequences are SGHRS and YFSETQ. V gave up 4 bases and J gave up 2 bases, with 12 bases separating them. The CDR3 extends over 15 amino acids. The CDR3 DNA follows: TGCGCCAGCAGCAAGGACGGATCCAACACCGGGGAGCTGTTTTTT. Translated: CASSKDGSNTGELFF.

The chain links TRBV28 to TRBJ2-7, with D possibly being TRBD1 or TRBD2 (6 bases each). The germline V gene encodes CDR1 MDHEN and CDR2 SYDVKM. Trimming took off 6 bases at V and 2 bases at J, with 14 bases between the two ends. CDR3 length: 14 amino acids. The CDR3 here is CASSVTGAPYEQYF. As DNA, the CDR3 is TGTGCCAGCAGCGTCACGGGGGCCCCCTACGAGCAGTACTTC.

This clonotype was detected a few times. This chain joins TRBV7-8 and TRBJ2-1; 7 bases agree with TRBD1. The CDR3 is 14 amino acids. The germline gives CDR1 SGHVS, CDR2 FQNEAQ. Germline trimming cut 3 bases from V and 6 bases from J; bases unmatched to any gene: 5. Here the CDR3 reads CASSFSGTVNEQFF. DNA for the CDR3: TGTGCCAGCAGCTTTTCCGGGACAGTCAATGAGCAGTTCTTC.

The V and J genes are TRBV29-1 and TRBJ1-1, with D hard to call. V lost 6 bases, J lost 5 bases, and 13 bases lay in between. Germline V gene data show CDR1 as SQVTM and CDR2 as ANQGSEA. The CDR3 covers 12 residues. The CDR3 DNA reads as TGCAGCGTGGACCCAAGTACAACTGAAGCTTTCTTT. It translates to CSVDPSTTEAFF.

This clonotype was recorded at least ten times. The chain joins TRBV4-3 to TRBJ1-4; the D gene is possibly TRBD1 (5 bases). CDR3 size: 15 residues. V gave up 1 base and J gave up 5 bases, with 11 bases separating them. Germline CDR1 reads LGHNA; CDR2 reads YSLEER. The CDR3 region has the DNA TGCGCCAGCAGCCAAGTCGGGACTGCAAATGAAAAACTGTTTTTT. Translated: CASSQVGTANEKLFF.

This clonotype was observed a few times. The chain is built from TRBV21-1 and TRBJ1-4; TRBD1 was called by the table and not checked on the DNA. TRBV21-1 is recorded as a pseudogene. The CDR3 has 15 residues. The CDR3 coding sequence is TGTGCCAGCAGCAAACAGGGACAGGGGCGAGAAAAACTGTTTTTT. It encodes CASSKQGQGREKLFF.

This clonotype was seen only a few times. The CDR3 loop reads CASSPQFIAKNIQYF. The CDR3 nucleotides read TGTGCCAGCAGCCCCCAGTTTATAGCCAAAAACATTCAGTACTTC. This chain joins TRBV28 and TRBJ2-4; D is unclear. There are 15 residues in the CDR3. V was clipped by 6 bases and J by 0 bases, with 12 bases between them. Germline lookup yields CDR1 MDHEN and CDR2 SYDVKM.

This sequence joins TRBV5-5 and TRBJ2-7; the match to TRBD2 covers 9 bases. This CDR3 has 16 residues. V was pared by 4 bases and J by 4 bases, with 12 bases of the junction left unmatched. Looked up from germline, CDR1 is SGHKS and CDR2 is YYEKEE (reference sequence). The CDR3: CASSLDLAGSGYEQYF. The CDR3 DNA follows: TGTGCCAGCAGCCTGGATCTAGCGGGAAGCGGATACGAGCAGTACTTC.

The chain employs TRBV6-1 and TRBJ1-6, with 9 nucleotides matching TRBD1. Germline V gene sequence: CDR1 MNHNS, CDR2 SASEGT. The CDR3 consists of 15 residues. V lost 5 bases to trimming and J lost 5 bases; unmatched junction nucleotides: 4. The CDR3 spells CASSLDRGHNSPLHF. CDR3 bases: TGTGCCAGCAGTTTGGACAGGGGCCATAATTCACCCCTCCACTTT.

Here the CDR3 DNA reads TGTGCCAGCAGTGAATGGGGGGGGACAGGGAGCTACGAGCAGTACTTC. Translation: CASSEWGGTGSYEQYF. The chain employs TRBV25-1 and TRBJ2-7; 9 bases line up with TRBD1. Germline V lookup: CDR1 MGHDK, CDR2 SYGVNS. This CDR3 has 16 residues. The V and J ends lost 1 base and 3 bases, in that order; junction bases with no gene match: 7.